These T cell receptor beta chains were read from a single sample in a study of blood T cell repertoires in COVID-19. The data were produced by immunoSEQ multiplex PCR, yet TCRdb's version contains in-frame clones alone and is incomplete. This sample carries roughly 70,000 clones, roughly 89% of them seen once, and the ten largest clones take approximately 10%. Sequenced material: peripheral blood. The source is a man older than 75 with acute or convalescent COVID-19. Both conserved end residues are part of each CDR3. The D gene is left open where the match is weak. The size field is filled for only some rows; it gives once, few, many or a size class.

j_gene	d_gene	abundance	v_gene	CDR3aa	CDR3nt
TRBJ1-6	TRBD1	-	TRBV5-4	CASSQGGQGNYNSPLHF	TGTGCCAGCAGCCAGGGAGGACAGGGAAACTATAATTCACCCCTCCACTTT
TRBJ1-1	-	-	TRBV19	CASSLLWRDTEAFF	TGTGCCAGTAGTCTTCTTTGGAGGGACACTGAAGCTTTCTTT
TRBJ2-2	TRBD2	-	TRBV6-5	CASSYAAGVGGELFF	TGTGCCAGCAGTTACGCAGCGGGAGTGGGCGGGGAGCTGTTTTTT
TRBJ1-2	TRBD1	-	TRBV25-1	CASSLSGQGHSF	TGTGCCAGCAGTCTCTCCGGACAGGGTCATTCCTTC
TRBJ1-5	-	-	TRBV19	CASTHAGIYSNQPQHF	TGTGCCAGTACTCACGCCGGGATATATAGCAATCAGCCCCAGCATTTT
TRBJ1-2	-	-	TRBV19	CASSQDVSGGYTF	TGTGCCAGTAGCCAGGATGTATCAGGGGGCTACACCTTC
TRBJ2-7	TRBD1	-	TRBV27	CASSPTAGTVSYEQYF	TGTGCCAGCAGTCCTACGGCCGGGACAGTTTCCTACGAGCAGTACTTC
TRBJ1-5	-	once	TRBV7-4	CASSLRDGRSQPQHF	TGTGCCAGCAGCCTCCGGGACGGGAGGTCTCAGCCCCAGCATTTT
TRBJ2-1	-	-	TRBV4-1	CASSQDLWQDNEQFF	TGCGCCAGCAGCCAAGACTTGTGGCAAGACAATGAGCAGTTCTTC
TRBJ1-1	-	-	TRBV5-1	CASSLPDRNTEAFF	TGCGCCAGCAGCTTACCGGACAGAAACACTGAAGCTTTCTTT
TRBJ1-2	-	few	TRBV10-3	CATREGGGGYTF	TGTGCCACCCGAGAGGGTGGGGGGGGCTACACCTTC
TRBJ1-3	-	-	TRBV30	CAWSFRTVGGNTIYF	TGTGCCTGGAGTTTTCGGACAGTTGGTGGAAACACCATATATTTT
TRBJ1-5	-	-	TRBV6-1	CASSEAGGNQPQHF	TGTGCCAGCAGTGAAGCAGGGGGCAATCAGCCCCAGCATTTT
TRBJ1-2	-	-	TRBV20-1	CSAAGQNGYTF	TGCAGTGCAGCTGGACAAAACGGCTACACCTTC
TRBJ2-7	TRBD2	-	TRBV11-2	CASSTTSGSYEQYF	TGTGCCAGCAGCACGACTAGCGGGAGCTACGAGCAGTACTTC
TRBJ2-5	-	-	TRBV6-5	CASSYSGTQQTQYF	TGTGCCAGCAGTTACTCAGGGACACAACAGACCCAGTACTTC
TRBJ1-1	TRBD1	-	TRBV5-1	CASRDSGTANTEAFF	TGCGCCAGCCGCGACTCCGGGACAGCGAACACTGAAGCTTTCTTT
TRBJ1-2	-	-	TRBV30	CAWSRTAVYGYTF	TGTGCCTGGAGCCGGACAGCGGTCTATGGCTACACCTTC
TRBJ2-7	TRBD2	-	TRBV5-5	CASSIRTSYEQYF	TGTGCCAGCAGCATAAGGACTAGCTACGAGCAGTACTTC
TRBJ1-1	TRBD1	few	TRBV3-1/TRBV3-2	CASSQGGQGGFF	TGTGCCAGCAGCCAAGGGGGACAGGGGGGTTTCTTT
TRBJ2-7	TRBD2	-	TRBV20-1	CSASSGLAVGYEQYF	TGCAGTGCTAGTTCTGGACTAGCGGTTGGCTACGAGCAGTACTTC
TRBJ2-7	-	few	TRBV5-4	CASSLGQEAYEQYF	TGTGCCAGCAGCTTGGGTCAGGAGGCCTACGAGCAGTACTTC
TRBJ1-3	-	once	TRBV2	CASSRTDSGNTIYF	TGTGCCAGCAGTCGGACAGACTCTGGAAACACCATATATTTT
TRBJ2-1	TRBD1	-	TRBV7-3	CASRPGAGGEQFF	TGTGCCAGCAGGCCCGGGGCAGGGGGCGAGCAGTTCTTC
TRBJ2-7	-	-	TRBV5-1	CASSTGNYEQYF	TGCGCCAGCAGCACAGGGAATTACGAGCAGTACTTC
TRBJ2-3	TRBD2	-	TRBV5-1	CASKLAGSTDTQYF	TGCGCCAGCAAACTAGCGGGAAGCACAGATACGCAGTATTTT
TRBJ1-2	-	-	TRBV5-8	CASTIYRDSNYGYTF	TGTGCCAGCACCATTTACAGGGATTCTAACTATGGCTACACCTTC
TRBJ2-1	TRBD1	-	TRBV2	CATLARTGGSEQFF	TGTGCCACCCTTGCCAGGACAGGGGGATCCGAGCAGTTCTTC
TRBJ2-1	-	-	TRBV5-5	CASSLPGGVYNEQFF	TGTGCCAGCAGCCTTCCGGGGGGCGTCTACAATGAGCAGTTCTTC
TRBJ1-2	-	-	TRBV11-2	CASSPRRVYDYGYTF	TGTGCCAGCAGCCCCCGCAGGGTTTACGACTATGGCTACACCTTC
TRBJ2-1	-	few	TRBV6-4	CASSDSGAGEQFF	TGTGCCAGCAGTGACTCGGGGGCCGGGGAGCAGTTCTTC
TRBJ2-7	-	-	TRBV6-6	CASNMRRGYEQYF	TGTGCCAGCAACATGAGACGAGGCTACGAGCAGTACTTC
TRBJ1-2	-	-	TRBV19	CASSTPQGPSYGYTF	TGTGCCAGTAGTACGCCCCAGGGTCCTTCCTATGGCTACACCTTC
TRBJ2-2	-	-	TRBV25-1	CASSTLGTPNTGELFF	TGTGCCAGCAGCACTCTCGGGACACCGAACACCGGGGAGCTGTTTTTT
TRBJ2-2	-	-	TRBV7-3	CASSTGVTGELFF	TGTGCCAGCAGCACGGGGGTCACCGGGGAGCTGTTTTTT
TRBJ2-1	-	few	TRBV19	CASSQGKVYNEQFF	TGTGCCAGTAGCCAGGGGAAAGTCTACAATGAGCAGTTCTTC
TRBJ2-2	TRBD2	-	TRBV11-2	CASRPGTTINTGELFF	TGTGCCAGCAGACCCGGGACTACTATAAACACCGGGGAGCTGTTTTTT
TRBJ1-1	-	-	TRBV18	CASSPLAQTDLTGAFF	TGTGCCAGCTCACCACTCGCACAGACAGACTTAACTGGAGCTTTCTTT
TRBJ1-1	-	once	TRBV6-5	CASSYRRMGTEAFF	TGTGCCAGCAGTTACAGGAGAATGGGCACTGAAGCTTTCTTT
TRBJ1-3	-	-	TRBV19	CASSIGHAGNTIYF	TGTGCCAGTAGTATAGGACATGCTGGAAACACCATATATTTT